This T cell receptor (beta chain) is from a study of molecular identifiers for immune sequencing clone quantification. Study overall: Replicates partitioned RNA from about 20,000 or 100,000 naive CD8 cells into five parts, sequencing four.

Each CDR3 protein gets one entry after TCRdb re-called the PCR reads with MiXCR. This sample has about 97,000 distinct CDR3 sequences, with about 35% found just once. Whole-study findings and limits: Clones that exceeded 20 RNA copies held over 99% of effector molecules, yet under 1% in naive cells. Underestimated sizes of highly expanded clones could result from identical TCR molecules that share a barcode.

In the case of this clonotype: Its antigen is as yet unknown.

With 4 bases removed from V and 5 bases from J, the gap between germline ends came to 23 bases. CDR3 size: 17 residues. Looked up from germline, CDR1 is MDHEN and CDR2 is SYDVKM. The sequencing sample was made of naive CD8+ T cells from blood, with Jurkat cell RNA spiked in. The subset here: FACS-sorted CD8+CD4-CCR7+CD45RA+ naive T cells. The chain has TRBV28 and TRBJ2-5; either TRBD1 or TRBD2 may fit D (7 bases each). This receptor was obtained from a human donor in good health. Some libraries in this study had Jurkat cell RNA spiked in. CDR3 bases: TGTGCCAGCAGTTGGCCAGGGGGGGATAGTAGGAAGGAGACCCAGTACTTC. Protein sequence: CASSWPGGDSRKETQYF.